Listed here is a single T cell receptor (beta chain). Its antigen is not identified. The data are from a study of immune evolution from preneoplasia to lung adenocarcinoma. Findings of the study overall: Normal lung had highest clonality; later lesions appeared denser, more diverse. KRAS-mutant nodules had the highest T cell clonality.

TCRdb keeps only in-frame clones here, not all; method: immunoSEQ multiplex PCR. The sample yields 9,000 or so clones, almost 90% seen once. The V gene lost 5 bases and the J gene lost 4 bases, with 14 bases spanning the gap. Germline V CDR1 and CDR2: MDHEN, SYDVKM. CDR3 size: 14 residues. Nucleic acids came from premalignant or tumor cells enriched by macro-dissection. Material for sequencing was FFPE invasive lung adenocarcinoma tissue. This sequence originates from a person aged 65-85 years with invasive lung adenocarcinoma. The rearrangement joins TRBV28 to TRBJ1-2; tentative D call: TRBD1 (6 bases). CDR3 loop: CASSPRGTFYGYTF. CDR3 in DNA: TGTGCCAGCAGTCCCCGTGGGACATTCTATGGCTACACCTTC.